This T cell receptor beta chain comes out of a study of shared clonotypes between healthy human individuals. Overall study results and limits: Estimated richness was generally greater in naive than memory subsets.

Details on this clone: Its antigen is as yet unknown.

Germline CDR1 reads SGHNT; CDR2 reads YYREEE (reference sequence). CDR3 length equals 14 residues. With 2 bases removed from V and 4 bases from J, the gap between germline ends came to 10 bases. The assay was immunoSEQ multiplex PCR, and TCRdb's table has in-frame clones only and misses some. The data hold roughly 2.2 million clones, with approximately 93% observed a single time. The chain joins TRBV5-4 to TRBJ1-3; no firm D call. The sequencing sample was made of naive CD4+ T cells from PBMCs. Stated subset: CD45RA+ positively selected. The clonotype originates from a man younger than 30 in good health. Some clones in this sample may be carry-over from other donors' samples. The CDR3 nucleotides read TGTGCCAGCAGCTTTGGGGTCTCGGGAAACACCATATATTTT. It translates to CASSFGVSGNTIYF.